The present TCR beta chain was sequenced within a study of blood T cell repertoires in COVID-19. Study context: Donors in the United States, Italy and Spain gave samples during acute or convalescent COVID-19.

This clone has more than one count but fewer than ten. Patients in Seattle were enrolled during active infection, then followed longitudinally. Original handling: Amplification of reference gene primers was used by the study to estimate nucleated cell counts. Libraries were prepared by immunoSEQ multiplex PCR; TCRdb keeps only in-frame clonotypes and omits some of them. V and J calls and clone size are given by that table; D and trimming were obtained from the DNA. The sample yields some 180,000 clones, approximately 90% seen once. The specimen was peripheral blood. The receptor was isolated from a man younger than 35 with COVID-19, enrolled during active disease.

CDR3 residues: CASRSPGQGAYGYTF. DNA for the CDR3: TGTGCCAGCAGATCTCCGGGACAGGGCGCCTATGGCTACACCTTC. The chain uses TRBV6-5 and TRBJ1-2; 9 bases align to TRBD1. Germline lookup yields CDR1 MNHEY and CDR2 SVGAGI. The J segment lost 4 bases and the V segment lost 6 bases, leaving 9 bases of the junction unmatched. This CDR3 has 15 residues.